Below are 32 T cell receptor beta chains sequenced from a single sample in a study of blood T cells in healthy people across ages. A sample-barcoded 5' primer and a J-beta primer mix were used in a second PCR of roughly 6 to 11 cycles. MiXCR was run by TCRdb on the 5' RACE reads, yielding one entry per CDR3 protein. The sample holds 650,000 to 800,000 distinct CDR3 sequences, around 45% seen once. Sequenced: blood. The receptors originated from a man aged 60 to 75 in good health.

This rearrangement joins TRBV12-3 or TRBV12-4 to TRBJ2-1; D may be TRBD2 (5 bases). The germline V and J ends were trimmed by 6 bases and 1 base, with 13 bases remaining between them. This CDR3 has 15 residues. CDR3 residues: CASRGVGGSYNEQFF. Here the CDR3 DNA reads TGTGCCAGCAGGGGCGTTGGAGGATCCTACAATGAGCAGTTCTTC.

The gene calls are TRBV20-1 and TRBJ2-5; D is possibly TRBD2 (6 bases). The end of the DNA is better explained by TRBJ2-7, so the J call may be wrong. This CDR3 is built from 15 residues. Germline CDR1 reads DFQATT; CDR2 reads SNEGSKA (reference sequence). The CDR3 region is CSANNRDLGTYEQYF. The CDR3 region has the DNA TGCAGTGCAAATAACCGGGACTTGGGCACCTACGAGCAGTACTTC.

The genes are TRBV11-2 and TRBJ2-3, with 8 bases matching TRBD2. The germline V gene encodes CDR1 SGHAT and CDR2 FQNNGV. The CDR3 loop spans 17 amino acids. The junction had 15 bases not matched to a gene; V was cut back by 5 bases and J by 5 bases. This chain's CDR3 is CASSRSQRAGVVDTQYF. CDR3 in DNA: TGTGCCAGCAGCCGCTCTCAAAGAGCGGGGGTGGTAGATACGCAGTATTTT.

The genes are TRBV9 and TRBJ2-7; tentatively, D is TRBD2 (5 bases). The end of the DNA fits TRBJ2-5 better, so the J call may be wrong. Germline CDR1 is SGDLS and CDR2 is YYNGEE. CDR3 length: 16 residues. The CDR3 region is CASSVESRGGSETQYF. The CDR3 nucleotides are TGTGCCAGCAGCGTAGAATCTCGGGGTGGTTCGGAGACCCAGTACTTC.

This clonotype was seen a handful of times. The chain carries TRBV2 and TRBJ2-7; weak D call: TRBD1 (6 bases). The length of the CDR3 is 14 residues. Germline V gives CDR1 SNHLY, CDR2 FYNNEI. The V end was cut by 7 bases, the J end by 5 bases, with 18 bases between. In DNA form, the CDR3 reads TGTGCCAGCACCGGCGACAGGTATGAAAACGAGCAGTACTTC. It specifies CASTGDRYENEQYF.

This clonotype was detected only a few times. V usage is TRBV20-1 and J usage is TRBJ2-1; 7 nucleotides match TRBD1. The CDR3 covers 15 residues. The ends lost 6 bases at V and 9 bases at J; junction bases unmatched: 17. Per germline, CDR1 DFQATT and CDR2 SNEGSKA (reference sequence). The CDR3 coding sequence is TGCAGTGCCACGGATCCACGGACAGGTGGGGGTGAGCAGTTCTTC. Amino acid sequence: CSATDPRTGGGEQFF.

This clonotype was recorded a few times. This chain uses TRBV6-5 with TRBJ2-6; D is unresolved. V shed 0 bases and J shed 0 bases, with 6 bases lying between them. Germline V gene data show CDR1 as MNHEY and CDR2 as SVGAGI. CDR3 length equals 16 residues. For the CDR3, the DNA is TGTGCCAGCAGTTACTCGTCAGCCTCTGGGGCCAACGTCCTGACTTTC. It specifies CASSYSSASGANVLTF.

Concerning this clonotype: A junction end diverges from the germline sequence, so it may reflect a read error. CDR3 nucleotides: TGTGTCAGCAGTTCCAGGGGCTACTATGGCTACACCTTC. Translation: CVSSSRGYYGYTF. This chain connects TRBV12-3 or TRBV12-4 to TRBJ1-2; D might be TRBD1 (6 bases). The CDR3 is made up of 13 amino acids.

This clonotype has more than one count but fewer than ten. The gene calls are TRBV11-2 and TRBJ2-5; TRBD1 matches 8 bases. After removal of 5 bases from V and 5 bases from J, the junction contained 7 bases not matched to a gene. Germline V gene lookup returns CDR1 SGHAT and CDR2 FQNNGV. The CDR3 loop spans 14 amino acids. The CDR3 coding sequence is TGTGCCAGCAGCCGGACAGGGTGGAAGGAGACCCAGTACTTC. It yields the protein CASSRTGWKETQYF.

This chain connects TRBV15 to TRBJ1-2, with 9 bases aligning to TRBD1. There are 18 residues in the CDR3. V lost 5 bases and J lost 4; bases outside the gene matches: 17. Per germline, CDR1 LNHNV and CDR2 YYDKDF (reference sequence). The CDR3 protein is CATSPSPTGGGNGYGYTF. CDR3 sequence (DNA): TGTGCCACCAGCCCATCCCCGACAGGGGGAGGAAACGGCTATGGCTACACCTTC.

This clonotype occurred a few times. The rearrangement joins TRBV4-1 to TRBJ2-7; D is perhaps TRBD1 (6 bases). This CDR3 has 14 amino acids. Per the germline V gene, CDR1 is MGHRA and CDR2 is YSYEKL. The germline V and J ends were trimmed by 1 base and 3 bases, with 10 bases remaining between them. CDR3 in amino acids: CASSQADRDYEQYF. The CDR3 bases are TGCGCCAGCAGCCAAGCGGACAGAGACTACGAGCAGTACTTC.

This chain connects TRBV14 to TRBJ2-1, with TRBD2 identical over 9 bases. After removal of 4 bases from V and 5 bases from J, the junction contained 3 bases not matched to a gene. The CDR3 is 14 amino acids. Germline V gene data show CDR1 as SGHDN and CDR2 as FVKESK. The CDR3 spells CASSPSSGDNEQFF. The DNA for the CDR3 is TGTGCCAGCAGCCCCTCTAGCGGGGACAATGAGCAGTTCTTC.

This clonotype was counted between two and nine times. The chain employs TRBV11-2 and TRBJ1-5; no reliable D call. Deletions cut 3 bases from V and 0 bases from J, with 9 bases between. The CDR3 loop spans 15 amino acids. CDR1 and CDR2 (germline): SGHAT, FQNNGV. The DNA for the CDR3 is TGTGCCAGCAGCTTGTTCACCGATAGCAATCAGCCCCAGCATTTT. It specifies CASSLFTDSNQPQHF. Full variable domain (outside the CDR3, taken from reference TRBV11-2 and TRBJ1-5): EAGVAQSPRYKIIEKRQSVAFWCNPISGHATLYWYQQILGQGPKLLIQFQNNGVVDDSQLPKDRFSAERLKGVDSTLKIQPAKLEDSAVYLCASSLFTDSNQPQHFGDGTRLSIL.

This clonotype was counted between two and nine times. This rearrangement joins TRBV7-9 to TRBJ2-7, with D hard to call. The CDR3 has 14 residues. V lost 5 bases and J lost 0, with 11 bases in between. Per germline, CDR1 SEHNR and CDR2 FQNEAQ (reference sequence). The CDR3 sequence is CASSPRTSSYEQYF. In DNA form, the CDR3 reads TGTGCCAGCAGCCCCCGAACCAGCTCCTACGAGCAGTACTTC.

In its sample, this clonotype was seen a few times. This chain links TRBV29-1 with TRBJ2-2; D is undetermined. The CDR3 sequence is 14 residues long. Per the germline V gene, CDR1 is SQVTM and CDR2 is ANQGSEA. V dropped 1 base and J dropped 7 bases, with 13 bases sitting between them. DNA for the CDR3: TGCAGCGTTGAAGGGCTAGTTCGAGGCGGGGAGCTGTTTTTT. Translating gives CSVEGLVRGGELFF.

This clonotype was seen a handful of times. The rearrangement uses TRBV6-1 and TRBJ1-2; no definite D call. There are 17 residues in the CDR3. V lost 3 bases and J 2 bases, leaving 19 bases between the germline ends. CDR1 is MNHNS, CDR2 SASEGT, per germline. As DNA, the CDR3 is TGTGCCAGCAGTGATCGGGAGATGCCTTGGGTGAACTATGGCTACACCTTC. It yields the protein CASSDREMPWVNYGYTF.

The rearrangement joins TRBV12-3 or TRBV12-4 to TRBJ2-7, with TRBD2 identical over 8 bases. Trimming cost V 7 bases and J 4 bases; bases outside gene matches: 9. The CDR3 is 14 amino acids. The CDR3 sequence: CASNISGGWYEQYF. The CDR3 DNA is TGTGCCAGCAACATAAGCGGGGGCTGGTACGAGCAGTACTTC.

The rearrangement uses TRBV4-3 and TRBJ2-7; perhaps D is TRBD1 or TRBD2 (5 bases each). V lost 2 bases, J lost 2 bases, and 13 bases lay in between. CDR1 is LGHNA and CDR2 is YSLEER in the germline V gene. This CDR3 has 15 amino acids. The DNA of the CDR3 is TGCGCCAGCAGCCAAAACCGGGACCGTACCTACGAGCAGTACTTC. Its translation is CASSQNRDRTYEQYF.

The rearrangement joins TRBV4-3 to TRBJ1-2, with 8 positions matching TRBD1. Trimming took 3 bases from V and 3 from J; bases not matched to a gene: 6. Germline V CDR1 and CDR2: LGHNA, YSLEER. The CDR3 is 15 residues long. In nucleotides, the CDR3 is TGCGCCAGCAGCCAGGCAGGGGGCTCCTACTATGGCTACACCTTC. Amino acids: CASSQAGGSYYGYTF.

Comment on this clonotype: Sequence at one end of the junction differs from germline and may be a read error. DNA for the CDR3: TGTGCTAGCAGCGGGACAGGGGGTGTTGGCGGGGAGCTGTTTTTT. As protein: CASSGTGGVGGELFF. The rearrangement joins TRBV7-7 to TRBJ2-2; 11 positions match TRBD1. This CDR3 spans 15 amino acids. The V gene's germline CDR1 is SSHAT and CDR2 FNYEAQ (reference sequence).

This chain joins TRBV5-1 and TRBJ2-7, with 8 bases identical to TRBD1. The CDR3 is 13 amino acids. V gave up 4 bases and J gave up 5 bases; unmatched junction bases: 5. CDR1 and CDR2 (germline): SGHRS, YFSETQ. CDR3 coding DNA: TGCGCCAGCAGCGCCTGGACAGGGAACGAGCAGTACTTC. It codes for CASSAWTGNEQYF.

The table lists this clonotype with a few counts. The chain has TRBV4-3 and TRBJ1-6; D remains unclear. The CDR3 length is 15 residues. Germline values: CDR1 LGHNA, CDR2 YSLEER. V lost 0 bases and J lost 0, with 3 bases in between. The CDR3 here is CASSQEVSYNSPLHF. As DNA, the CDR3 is TGCGCCAGCAGCCAAGAGGTCTCCTATAATTCACCCCTCCACTTT.

The CDR3 spells CSARDQQKSTDTQYF. The DNA for the CDR3 is TGCAGTGCTAGAGATCAACAGAAAAGCACAGATACGCAGTATTTT. The chain joins TRBV20-1 to TRBJ2-3; D gene ambiguous. The CDR3 is 15 amino acids. The germline V gene has CDR1 DFQATT and CDR2 SNEGSKA (reference sequence). V shed 0 bases and J shed 0 bases, with 10 bases lying between them.

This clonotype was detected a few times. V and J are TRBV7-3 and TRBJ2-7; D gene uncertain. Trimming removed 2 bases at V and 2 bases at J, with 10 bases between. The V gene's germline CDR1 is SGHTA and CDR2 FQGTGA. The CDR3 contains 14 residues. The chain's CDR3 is CASSLEMGPYEQYF. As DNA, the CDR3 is TGTGCCAGCAGCTTAGAAATGGGTCCCTACGAGCAGTACTTC.

The CDR3 is CASSLEQVTREIHF. The CDR3 coding sequence is TGTGCCAGCAGCTTAGAACAGGTTACTCGGGAAATCCACTTT. The V gene is TRBV7-2, the J gene TRBJ1-6; a weak D match, TRBD1 (5 bases). The length of the CDR3 is 14 residues. Trimming shortened V by 1 base and J by 17 bases, and 18 bases separated the two germline ends. Per germline, CDR1 SGHTA and CDR2 FQGNSA.

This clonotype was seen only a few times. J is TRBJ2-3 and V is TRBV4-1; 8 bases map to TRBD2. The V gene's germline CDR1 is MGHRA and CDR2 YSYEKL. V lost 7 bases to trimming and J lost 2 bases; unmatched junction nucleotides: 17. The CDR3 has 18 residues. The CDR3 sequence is CASNSEAGAPLPTDTQYF. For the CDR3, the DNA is TGCGCCAGCAACTCTGAAGCGGGGGCCCCATTGCCCACAGATACGCAGTATTTT.

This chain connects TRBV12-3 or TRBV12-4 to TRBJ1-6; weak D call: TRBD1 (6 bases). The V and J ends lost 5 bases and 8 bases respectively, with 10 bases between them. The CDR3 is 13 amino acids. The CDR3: CASSLGQYSPLHF. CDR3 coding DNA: TGTGCCAGCAGTCTAGGACAGTATTCACCCCTCCACTTT.

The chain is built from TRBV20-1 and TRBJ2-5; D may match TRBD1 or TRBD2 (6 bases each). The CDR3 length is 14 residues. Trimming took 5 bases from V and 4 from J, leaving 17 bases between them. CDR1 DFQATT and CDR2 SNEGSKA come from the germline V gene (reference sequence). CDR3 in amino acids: CSAPKPGAGETQYF. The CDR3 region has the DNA TGCAGTGCTCCAAAGCCGGGGGCAGGAGAGACCCAGTACTTC.

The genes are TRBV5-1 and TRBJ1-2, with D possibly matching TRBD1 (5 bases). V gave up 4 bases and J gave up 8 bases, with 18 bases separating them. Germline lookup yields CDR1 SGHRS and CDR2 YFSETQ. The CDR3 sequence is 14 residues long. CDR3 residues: CASSVEGAGRGYTF. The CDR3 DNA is TGCGCCAGCAGCGTCGAAGGGGCCGGGAGAGGCTACACCTTC.

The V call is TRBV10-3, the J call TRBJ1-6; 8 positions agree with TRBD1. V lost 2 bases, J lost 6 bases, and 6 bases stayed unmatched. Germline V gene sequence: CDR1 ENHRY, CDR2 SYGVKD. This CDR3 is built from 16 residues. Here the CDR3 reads CAISEAAGGTNSPLHF. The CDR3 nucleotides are TGTGCCATCAGTGAGGCCGCAGGGGGCACTAATTCACCCCTCCACTTT.

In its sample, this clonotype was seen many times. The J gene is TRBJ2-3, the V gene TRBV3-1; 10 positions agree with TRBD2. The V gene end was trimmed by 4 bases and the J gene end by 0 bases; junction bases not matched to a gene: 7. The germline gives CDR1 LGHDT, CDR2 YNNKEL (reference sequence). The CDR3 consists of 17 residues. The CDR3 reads CASSPFRTSGSTDTQYF. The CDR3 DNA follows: TGTGCCAGCAGCCCCTTCAGGACTAGCGGTAGCACAGATACGCAGTATTTT.

This CDR3 reads CASSELGISTDTQYF. The CDR3, as DNA: TGCGCCAGCAGTGAGCTGGGAATTAGCACAGATACGCAGTATTTT. This chain links TRBV10-1 with TRBJ2-3; unclear D gene. Per the germline V gene, CDR1 is WNHNN and CDR2 is SYGVQD (reference sequence). The length of the CDR3 is 15 residues. The V gene lost 2 bases and the J gene lost 0 bases, with 9 bases spanning the gap.